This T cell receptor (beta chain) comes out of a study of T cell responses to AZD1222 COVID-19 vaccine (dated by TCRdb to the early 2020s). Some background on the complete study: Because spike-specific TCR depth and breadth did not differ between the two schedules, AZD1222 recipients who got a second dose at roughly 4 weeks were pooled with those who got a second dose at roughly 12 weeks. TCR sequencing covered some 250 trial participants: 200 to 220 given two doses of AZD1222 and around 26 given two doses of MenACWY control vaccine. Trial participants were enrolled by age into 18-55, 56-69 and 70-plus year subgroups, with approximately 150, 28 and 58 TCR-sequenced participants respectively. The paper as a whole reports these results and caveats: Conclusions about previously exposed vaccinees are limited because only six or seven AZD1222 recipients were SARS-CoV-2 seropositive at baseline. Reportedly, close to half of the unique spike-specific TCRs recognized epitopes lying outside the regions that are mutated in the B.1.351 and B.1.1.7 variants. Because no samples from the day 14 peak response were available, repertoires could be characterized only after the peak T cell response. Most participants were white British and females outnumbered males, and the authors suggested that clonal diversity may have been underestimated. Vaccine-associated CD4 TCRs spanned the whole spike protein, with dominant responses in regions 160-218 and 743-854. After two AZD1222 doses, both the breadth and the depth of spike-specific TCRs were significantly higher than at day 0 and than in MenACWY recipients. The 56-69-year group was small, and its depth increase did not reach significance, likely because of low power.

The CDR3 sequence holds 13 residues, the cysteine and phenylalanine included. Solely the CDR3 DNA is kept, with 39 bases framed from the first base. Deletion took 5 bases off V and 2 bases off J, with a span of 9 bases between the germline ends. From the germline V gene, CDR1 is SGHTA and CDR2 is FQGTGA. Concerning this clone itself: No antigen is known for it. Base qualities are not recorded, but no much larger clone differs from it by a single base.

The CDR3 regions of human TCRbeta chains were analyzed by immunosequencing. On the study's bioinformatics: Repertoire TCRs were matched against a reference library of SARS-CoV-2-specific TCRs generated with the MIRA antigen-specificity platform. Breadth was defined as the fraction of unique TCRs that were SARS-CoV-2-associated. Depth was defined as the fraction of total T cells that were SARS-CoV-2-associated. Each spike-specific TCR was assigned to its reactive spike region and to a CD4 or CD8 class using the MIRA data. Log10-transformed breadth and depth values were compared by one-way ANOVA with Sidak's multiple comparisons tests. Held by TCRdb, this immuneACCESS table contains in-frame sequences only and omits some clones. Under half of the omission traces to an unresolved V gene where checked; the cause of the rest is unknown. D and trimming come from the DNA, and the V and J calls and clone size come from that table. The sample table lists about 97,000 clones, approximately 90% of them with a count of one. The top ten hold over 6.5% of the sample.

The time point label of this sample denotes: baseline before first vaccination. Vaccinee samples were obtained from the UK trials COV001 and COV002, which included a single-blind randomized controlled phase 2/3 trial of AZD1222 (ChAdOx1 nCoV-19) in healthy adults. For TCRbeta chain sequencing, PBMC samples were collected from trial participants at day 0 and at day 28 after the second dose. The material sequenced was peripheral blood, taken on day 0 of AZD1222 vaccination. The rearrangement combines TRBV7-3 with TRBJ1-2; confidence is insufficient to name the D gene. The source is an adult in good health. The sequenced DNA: TGTGCCAGCAGCCCGAGGGAAAACTATGGCTACACCTTC. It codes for CASSPRENYGYTF.